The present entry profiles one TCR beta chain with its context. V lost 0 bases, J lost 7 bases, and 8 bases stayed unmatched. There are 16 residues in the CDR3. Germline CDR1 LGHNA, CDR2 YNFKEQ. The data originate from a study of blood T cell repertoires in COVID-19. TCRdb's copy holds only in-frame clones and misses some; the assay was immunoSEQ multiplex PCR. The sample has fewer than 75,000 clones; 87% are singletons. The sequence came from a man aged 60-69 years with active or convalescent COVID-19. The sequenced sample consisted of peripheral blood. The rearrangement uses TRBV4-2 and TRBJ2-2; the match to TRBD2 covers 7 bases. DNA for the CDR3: TGTGCCAGCAGCCAAGATTGGGCCGGGGGGAACGGGGAGCTGTTTTTT. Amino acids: CASSQDWAGGNGELFF.